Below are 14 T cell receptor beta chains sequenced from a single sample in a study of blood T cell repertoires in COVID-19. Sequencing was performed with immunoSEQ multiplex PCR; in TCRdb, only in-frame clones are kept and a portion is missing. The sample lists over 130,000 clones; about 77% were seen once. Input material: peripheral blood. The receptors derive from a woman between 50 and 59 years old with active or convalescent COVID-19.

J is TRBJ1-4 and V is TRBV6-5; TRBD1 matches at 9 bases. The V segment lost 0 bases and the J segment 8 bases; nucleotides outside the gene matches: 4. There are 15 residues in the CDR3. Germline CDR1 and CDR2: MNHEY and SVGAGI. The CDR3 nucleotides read TGTGCCAGCAGTTACTCCGGACAGGGGAGGGAAAAACTGTTTTTT. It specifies CASSYSGQGREKLFF.

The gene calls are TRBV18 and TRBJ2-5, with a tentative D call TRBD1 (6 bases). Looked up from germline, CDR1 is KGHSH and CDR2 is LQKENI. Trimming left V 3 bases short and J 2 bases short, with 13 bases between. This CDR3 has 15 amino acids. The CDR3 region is CASSPGTLRQETQYF. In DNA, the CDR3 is TGTGCCAGCTCACCGGGGACACTTAGGCAAGAGACCCAGTACTTC.

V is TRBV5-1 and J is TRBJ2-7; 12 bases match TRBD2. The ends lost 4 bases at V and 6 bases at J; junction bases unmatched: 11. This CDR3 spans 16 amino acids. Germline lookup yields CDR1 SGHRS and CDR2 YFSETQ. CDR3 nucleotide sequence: TGCGCCAGCAGCGTAGGGTGGACTAGCGGGATCGTCGAGCAGTACTTC. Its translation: CASSVGWTSGIVEQYF. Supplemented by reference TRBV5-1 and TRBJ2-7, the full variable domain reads KAGVTQTPRYLIKTRGQQVTLSCSPISGHRSVSWYQQTPGQGLQFLFEYFSETQRNKGNFPGRFSGRQFSNSRSEMNVSTLELGDSALYLCASSVGWTSGIVEQYFGPGTRLTVT.

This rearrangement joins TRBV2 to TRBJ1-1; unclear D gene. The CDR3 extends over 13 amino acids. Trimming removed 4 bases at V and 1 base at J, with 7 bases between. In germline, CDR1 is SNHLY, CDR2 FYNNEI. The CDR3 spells CASSVEGNTEAFF. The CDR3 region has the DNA TGTGCCAGCAGTGTTGAGGGGAACACTGAAGCTTTCTTT.

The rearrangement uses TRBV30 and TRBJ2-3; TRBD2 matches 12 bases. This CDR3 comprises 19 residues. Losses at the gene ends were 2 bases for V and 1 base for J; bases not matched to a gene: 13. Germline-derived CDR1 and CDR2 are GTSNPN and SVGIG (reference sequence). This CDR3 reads CAWSRRGLAGGPGTDTQYF. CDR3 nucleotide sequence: TGTGCCTGGAGTCGAAGGGGCCTAGCGGGAGGGCCCGGCACAGATACGCAGTATTTT.

The CDR3 reads CASSPSGRVRSEAFF. CDR3 DNA sequence: TGTGCCAGCTCACCCTCGGGCAGGGTAAGATCTGAAGCTTTCTTT. The J gene is TRBJ1-1, the V gene TRBV18; the D gene is possibly TRBD1 (5 bases). The CDR3 runs 15 residues. Germline CDR1 is KGHSH and CDR2 is LQKENI. With 3 bases removed from V and 6 bases from J, the gap between germline ends came to 17 bases.

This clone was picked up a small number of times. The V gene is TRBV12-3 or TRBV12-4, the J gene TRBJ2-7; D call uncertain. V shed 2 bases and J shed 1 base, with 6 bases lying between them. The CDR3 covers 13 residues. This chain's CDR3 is CASSLQRSYEQYF. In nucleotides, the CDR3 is TGTGCCAGCAGTTTACAGCGATCCTACGAGCAGTACTTC.

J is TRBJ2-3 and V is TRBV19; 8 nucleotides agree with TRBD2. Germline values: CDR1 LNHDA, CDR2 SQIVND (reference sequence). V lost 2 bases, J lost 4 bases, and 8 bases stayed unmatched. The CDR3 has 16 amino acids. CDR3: CASSIIGRGGADTQYF. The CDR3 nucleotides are TGTGCCAGTAGTATAATAGGCCGGGGGGGGGCAGATACGCAGTATTTT.

CDR3 DNA: TGTGCCAGTAATAACAGGGGACCCTCGTACGAGCAGTACTTC. Its translation: CASNNRGPSYEQYF. This chain joins TRBV19 and TRBJ2-7; TRBD1 matches 7 bases. The CDR3 loop spans 14 amino acids. Trimming took 7 bases from V and 4 from J; bases not matched to a gene: 10. The germline CDR1 and CDR2 sequences are LNHDA and SQIVND (reference sequence). Filled out from reference TRBV19 and TRBJ2-7, the complete variable domain reads DGGITQSPKYLFRKEGQNVTLSCEQNLNHDAMYWYRQDPGQGLRLIYYSQIVNDFQKGDIAEGYSVSREKKESFPLTVTSAQKNPTAFYLCASNNRGPSYEQYFGPGTRLTVT.

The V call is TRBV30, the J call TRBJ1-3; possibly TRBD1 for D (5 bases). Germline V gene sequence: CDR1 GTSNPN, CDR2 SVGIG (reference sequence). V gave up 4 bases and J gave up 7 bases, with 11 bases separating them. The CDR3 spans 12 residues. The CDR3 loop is CAWTQGGNTIYF. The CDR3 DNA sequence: TGTGCCTGGACTCAGGGAGGGAACACCATATATTTT.

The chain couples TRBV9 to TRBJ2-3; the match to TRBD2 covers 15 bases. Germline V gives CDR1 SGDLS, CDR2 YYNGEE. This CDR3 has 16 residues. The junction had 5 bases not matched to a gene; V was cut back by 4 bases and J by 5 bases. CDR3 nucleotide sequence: TGTGCCAGCAGCAACACGGGACTAGCGGGGGGAGATACGCAGTATTTT. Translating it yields CASSNTGLAGGDTQYF. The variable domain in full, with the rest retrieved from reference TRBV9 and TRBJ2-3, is DSGVTQTPKHLITATGQRVTLRCSPRSGDLSVYWYQQSLDQGLQFLIQYYNGEERAKGNILERFSAQQFPDLHSELNLSSLELGDSALYFCASSNTGLAGGDTQYFGPGTRLTVL.

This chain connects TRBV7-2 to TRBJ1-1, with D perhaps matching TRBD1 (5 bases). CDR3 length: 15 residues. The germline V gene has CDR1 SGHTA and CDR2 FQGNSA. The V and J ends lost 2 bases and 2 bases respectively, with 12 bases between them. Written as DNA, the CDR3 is TGTGCCAGCAGCTTAATAGGACAAGGAAACACTGAAGCTTTCTTT. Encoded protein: CASSLIGQGNTEAFF.

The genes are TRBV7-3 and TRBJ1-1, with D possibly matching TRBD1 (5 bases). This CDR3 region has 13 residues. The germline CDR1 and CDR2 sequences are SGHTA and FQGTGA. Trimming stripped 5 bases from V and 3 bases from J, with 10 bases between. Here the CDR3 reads CASSTTVYTEAFF. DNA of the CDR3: TGTGCCAGCAGCACGACAGTTTACACTGAAGCTTTCTTT.

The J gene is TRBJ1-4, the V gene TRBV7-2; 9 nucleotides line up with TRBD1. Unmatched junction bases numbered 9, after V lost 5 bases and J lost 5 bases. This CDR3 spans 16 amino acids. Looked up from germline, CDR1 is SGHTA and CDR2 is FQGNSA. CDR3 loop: CASSLHGQGTNEKLFF. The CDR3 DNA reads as TGTGCCAGCAGCCTACACGGACAGGGGACAAATGAAAAACTGTTTTTT.